The following is a TCR beta chain sequence with its context. Germline CDR1 is LGHNT and CDR2 is FRNRAP. The CDR3 covers 19 residues. Trimming took off 4 bases at V and 4 bases at J, with 26 bases between the two ends. The data belong to a study of blood T cell repertoires in COVID-19. Whole-study context: Specimens from acute and convalescent COVID-19 originated in the United States, Italy and Spain.

Each participant's cohort was designated according to participant-reported clinical history. Study processing details: Cell counts per sample came from amplifying reference gene primers. Some clones are missing from TCRdb's copy, which holds only in-frame ones; the method was immunoSEQ multiplex PCR. D and trimming come from the DNA, and the V and J calls and clone size come from that table. The sample includes approximately 190,000 clones, about 83% of them seen just once. Sequencing was performed on PBMCs or T cells enriched from blood (not recorded which). This TCR was recovered from a young woman who had been exposed to COVID-19. V and J are TRBV12-5 and TRBJ2-1, with D maybe TRBD1 (7 bases). CDR3: CASGSLIYRGPGTYNEQFF. The DNA of the CDR3 is TGTGCTAGTGGTTCCCTCATCTACAGGGGACCGGGGACTTACAATGAGCAGTTCTTC.